Presented here are 2 T cell receptor beta chains from one specimen sequenced in a study of cytomegalovirus exposure and HLA in healthy donors. Vbeta (60) and Jbeta (13) primers were used in the PCR. Generated by immunoSEQ multiplex PCR, the TCRdb table keeps only in-frame clones and is missing some. The sample carries 150,000 to 200,000 clones, about 80% recorded once. The sample consisted of PBMCs. The receptors originated from a man aged 18 to 29 in good health and CMV-seropositive.

The rearrangement uses TRBV25-1 and TRBJ2-5; 9 nucleotides align to TRBD1. The J call could be wrong; TRBJ2-7 is a better fit for the DNA end. The CDR3 totals 14 residues. CDR1 is MGHDK and CDR2 is SYGVNS in the germline V gene. In nucleotides, the CDR3 is TGTGCCAGCAGGAGGACAGGGGCTCTCTACGAGCAGTACTTC. Protein product: CASRRTGALYEQYF.

As concerns this clone: One end of the junction does not line up with germline, which may come from a read error. The chain carries TRBV2 and TRBJ1-5; no definite D call. The germline CDR1 and CDR2 sequences are SNHLY and FYNNEI. This CDR3 has 12 amino acids. This chain's CDR3 is CASREGHQPQHF. CDR3 nucleotides: TGTGCCAGCCGTGAAGGGCATCAGCCCCAGCATTTT.